This T cell receptor beta chain was documented in a study of identical twins. A note on this clonotype: The antigen remains unidentified.

The CDR3 is 14 residues long. The germline V gene has CDR1 DFQATT and CDR2 SNEGSKA (reference sequence). V lost 4 bases to trimming and J lost 1 base, with 11 bases between them. Addition of a universal primer site occurred through template switching, and cDNA carried unique molecular identifiers. TCRdb redid the calling of the 5' RACE reads with MiXCR, one entry per CDR3 protein. The sample holds 350,000 to 500,000 distinct CDR3 sequences, approximately 18% seen once. Study findings and constraints: Excess twin sharing in beta out-of-frame sequences was weaker. There were fewer insertions in abundant cord blood beta clonotypes, but memory repertoires showed no such pattern.

The TCR was taken from a man aged 50-60 years in good health. This chain links TRBV20-1 with TRBJ1-5, with TRBD1 as a possible D gene (6 bases). The sequencing sample was made of naive T cells sorted from blood. CDR3 amino acids: CSATTGWSNQPQHF. CDR3 coding DNA: TGCAGTGCTACAACAGGGTGGAGCAATCAGCCCCAGCATTTT.